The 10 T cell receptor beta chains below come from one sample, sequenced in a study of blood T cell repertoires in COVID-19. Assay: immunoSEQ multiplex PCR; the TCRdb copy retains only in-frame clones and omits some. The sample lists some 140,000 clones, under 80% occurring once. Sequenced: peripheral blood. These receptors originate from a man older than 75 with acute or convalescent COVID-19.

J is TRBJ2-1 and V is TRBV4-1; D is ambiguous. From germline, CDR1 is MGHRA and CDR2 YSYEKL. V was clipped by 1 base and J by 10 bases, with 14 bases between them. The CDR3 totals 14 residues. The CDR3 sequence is CASSQVPENGEQFF. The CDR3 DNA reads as TGCGCCAGCAGCCAAGTCCCGGAGAACGGGGAGCAGTTCTTC.

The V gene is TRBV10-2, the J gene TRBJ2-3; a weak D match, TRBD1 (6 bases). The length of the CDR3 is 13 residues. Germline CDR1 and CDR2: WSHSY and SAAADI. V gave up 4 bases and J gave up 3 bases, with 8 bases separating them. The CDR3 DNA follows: TGCGCCAGCAGTGGCCAGGGGACAGATACGCAGTATTTT. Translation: CASSGQGTDTQYF.

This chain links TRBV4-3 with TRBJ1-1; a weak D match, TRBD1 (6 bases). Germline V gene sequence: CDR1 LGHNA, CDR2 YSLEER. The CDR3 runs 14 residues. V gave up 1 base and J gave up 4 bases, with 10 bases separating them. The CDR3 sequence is CASSQGQVGTEAFF. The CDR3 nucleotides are TGCGCCAGCAGCCAAGGACAGGTCGGCACTGAAGCTTTCTTT.

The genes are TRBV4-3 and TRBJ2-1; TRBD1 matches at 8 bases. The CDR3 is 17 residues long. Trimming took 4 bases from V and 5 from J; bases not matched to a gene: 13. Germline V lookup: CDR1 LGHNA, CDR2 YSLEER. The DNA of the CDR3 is TGCGCCAGCAGCCGAAGCGCAGGGGGCGGGTTCAACAATGAGCAGTTCTTC. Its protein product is CASSRSAGGGFNNEQFF.

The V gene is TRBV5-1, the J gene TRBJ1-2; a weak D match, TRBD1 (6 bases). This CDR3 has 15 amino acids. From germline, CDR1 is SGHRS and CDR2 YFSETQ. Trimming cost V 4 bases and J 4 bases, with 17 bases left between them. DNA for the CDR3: TGCGCCAGCAGCGAACCACAGGGAAGTAGCTATGGCTACACCTTC. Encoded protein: CASSEPQGSSYGYTF.

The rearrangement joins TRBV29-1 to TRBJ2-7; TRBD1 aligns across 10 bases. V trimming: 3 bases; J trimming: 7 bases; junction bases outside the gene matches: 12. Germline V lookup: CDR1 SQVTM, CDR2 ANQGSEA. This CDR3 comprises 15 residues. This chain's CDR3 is CSVERGGTGAREQYF. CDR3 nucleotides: TGCAGCGTTGAGAGGGGCGGGACAGGGGCTCGAGAGCAGTACTTC.

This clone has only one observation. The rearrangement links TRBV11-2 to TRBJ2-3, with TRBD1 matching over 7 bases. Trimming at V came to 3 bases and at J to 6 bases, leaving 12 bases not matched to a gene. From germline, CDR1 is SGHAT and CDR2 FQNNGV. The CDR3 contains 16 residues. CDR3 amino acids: CASSLTGSKYGDTQYF. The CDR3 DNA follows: TGTGCCAGCAGCTTGACAGGGTCGAAATACGGGGATACGCAGTATTTT.

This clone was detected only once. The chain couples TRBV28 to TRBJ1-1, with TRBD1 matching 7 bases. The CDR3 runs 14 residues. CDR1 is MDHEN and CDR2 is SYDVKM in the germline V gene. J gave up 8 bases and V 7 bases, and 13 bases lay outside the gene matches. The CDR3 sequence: CASKGSGGKSEAFF. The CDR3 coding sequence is TGTGCCAGCAAGGGGTCAGGGGGTAAGTCAGAAGCTTTCTTT.

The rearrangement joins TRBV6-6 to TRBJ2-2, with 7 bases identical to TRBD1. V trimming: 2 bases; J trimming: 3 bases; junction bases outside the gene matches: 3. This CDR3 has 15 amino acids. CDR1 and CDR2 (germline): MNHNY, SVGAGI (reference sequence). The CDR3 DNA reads TGTGCCAGCAGTTACAGGGGGCTCGACACCGGGGAGCTGTTTTTT. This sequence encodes CASSYRGLDTGELFF.

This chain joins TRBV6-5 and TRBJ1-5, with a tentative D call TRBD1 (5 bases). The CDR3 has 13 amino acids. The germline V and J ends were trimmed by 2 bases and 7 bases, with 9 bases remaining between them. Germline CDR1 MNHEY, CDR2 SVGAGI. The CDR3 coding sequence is TGTGCCAGCAGTTACGGGGGAGGACAGCCCCAGCATTTT. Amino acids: CASSYGGGQPQHF.